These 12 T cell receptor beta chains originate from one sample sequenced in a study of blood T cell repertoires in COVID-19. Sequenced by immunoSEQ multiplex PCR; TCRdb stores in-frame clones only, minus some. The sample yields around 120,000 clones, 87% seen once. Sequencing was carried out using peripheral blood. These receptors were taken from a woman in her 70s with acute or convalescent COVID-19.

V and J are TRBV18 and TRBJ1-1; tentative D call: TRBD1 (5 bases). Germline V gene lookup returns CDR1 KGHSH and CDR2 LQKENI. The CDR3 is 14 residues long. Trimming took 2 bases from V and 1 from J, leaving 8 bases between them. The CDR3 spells CASSPGRGNTEAFF. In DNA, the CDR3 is TGTGCCAGCTCACCAGGTAGGGGGAACACTGAAGCTTTCTTT.

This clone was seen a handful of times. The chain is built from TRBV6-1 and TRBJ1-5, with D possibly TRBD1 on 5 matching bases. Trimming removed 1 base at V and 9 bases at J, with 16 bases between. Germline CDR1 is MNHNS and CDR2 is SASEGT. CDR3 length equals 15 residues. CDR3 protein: CASSEVGGRGGPQHF. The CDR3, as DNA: TGTGCCAGCAGTGAAGTGGGGGGTAGGGGTGGGCCCCAGCATTTT.

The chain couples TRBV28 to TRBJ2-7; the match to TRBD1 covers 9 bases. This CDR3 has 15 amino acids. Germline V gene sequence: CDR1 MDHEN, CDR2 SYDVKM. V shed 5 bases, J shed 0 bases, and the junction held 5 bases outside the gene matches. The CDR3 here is CASSRDRVSSYEQYF. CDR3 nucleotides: TGTGCCAGCAGTCGGGACAGGGTCAGCTCCTACGAGCAGTACTTC. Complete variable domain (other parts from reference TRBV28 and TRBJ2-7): DVKVTQSSRYLVKRTGEKVFLECVQDMDHENMFWYRQDPGLGLRLIYFSYDVKMKEKGDIPEGYSVSREKKERFSLILESASTNQTSMYLCASSRDRVSSYEQYFGPGTRLTVT.

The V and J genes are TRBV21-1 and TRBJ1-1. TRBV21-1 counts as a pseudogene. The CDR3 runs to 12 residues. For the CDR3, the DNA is TGTGCCAGCAGGTTCAGAGGCACTGAAGCTTTCTTT. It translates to CASRFRGTEAFF.

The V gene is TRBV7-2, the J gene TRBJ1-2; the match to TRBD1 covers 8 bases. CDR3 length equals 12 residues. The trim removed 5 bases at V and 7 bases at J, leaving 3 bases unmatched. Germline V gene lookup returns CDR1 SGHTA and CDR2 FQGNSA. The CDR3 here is CASSLGQGGYTF. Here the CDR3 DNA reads TGTGCCAGCAGCCTCGGACAGGGTGGCTACACCTTC.

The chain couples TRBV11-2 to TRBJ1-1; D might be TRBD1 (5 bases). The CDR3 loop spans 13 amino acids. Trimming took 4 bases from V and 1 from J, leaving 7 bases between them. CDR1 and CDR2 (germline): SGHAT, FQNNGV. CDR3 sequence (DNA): TGTGCCAGCAGCTCACAGGAGAACACTGAAGCTTTCTTT. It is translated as CASSSQENTEAFF.

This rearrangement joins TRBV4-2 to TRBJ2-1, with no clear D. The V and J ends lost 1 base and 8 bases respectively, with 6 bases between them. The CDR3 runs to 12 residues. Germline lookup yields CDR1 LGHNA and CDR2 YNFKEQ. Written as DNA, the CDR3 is TGTGCCAGCAGCCAAGTGGGCTATGAGCAGTTCTTC. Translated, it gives CASSQVGYEQFF.

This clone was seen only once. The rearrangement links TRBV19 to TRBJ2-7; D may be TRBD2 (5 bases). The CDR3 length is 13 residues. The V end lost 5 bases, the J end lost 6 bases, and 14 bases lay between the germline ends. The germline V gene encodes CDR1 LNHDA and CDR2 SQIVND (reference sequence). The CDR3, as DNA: TGTGCCAGTAGTTTACGGGGAGTCAGCGAGCAGTACTTC. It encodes CASSLRGVSEQYF.

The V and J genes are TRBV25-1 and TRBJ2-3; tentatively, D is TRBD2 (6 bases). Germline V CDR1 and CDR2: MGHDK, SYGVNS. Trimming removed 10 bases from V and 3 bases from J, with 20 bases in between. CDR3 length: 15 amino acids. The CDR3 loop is CATAQGGGITDTQYF. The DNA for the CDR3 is TGTGCCACCGCTCAAGGTGGCGGGATAACAGATACGCAGTATTTT.

In DNA form, the CDR3 reads TGTGCCAGCAGCTTGCGACAGGGGGAAGCACCCCTCCACTTT. Encoded protein: CASSLRQGEAPLHF. This chain links TRBV5-6 with TRBJ1-6; 9 nucleotides line up with TRBD1. V shed 1 base and J 11 bases; nucleotides not matched to a gene: 4. Per the germline V gene, CDR1 is SGHDT and CDR2 is YYEEEE. The length of the CDR3 is 14 residues.

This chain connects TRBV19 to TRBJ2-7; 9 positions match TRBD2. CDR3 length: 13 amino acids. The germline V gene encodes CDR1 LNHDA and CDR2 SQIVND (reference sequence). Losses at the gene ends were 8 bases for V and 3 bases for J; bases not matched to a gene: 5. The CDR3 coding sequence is TGTGCCAGTCACGGCGGGGGGGACTACGAGCAGTACTTC. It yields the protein CASHGGGDYEQYF.

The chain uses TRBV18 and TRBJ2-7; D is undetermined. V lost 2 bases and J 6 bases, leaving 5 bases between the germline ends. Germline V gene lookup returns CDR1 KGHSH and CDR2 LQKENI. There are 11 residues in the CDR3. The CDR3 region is CASSPAAEQYF. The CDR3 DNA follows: TGTGCCAGCTCACCAGCGGCCGAGCAGTACTTC.